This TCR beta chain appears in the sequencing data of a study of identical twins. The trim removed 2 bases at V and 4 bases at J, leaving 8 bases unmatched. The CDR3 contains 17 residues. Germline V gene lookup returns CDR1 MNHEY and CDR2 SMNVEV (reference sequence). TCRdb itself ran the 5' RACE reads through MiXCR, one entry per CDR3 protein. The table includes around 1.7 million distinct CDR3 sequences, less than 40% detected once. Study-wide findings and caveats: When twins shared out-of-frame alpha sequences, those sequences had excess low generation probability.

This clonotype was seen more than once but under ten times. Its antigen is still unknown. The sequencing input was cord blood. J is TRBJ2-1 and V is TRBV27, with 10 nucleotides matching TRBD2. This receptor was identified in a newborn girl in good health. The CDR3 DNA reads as TGTGCCAGCAGTTTAAGAAAAGCGGGGGGGTCGTACAATGAGCAGTTCTTC. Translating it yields CASSLRKAGGSYNEQFF.